This T cell receptor beta chain was documented in a study of blood T cell repertoires in COVID-19. The overall study: COVID-19 samples collected from the United States, Italy and Spain covered acute and convalescent phases. T cells, B-cell-depleted T cells, or PBMCs supplied cDNA or gDNA.

Measured with immunoSEQ multiplex PCR; TCRdb has only the in-frame clones, and not every one. This sample carries under 300,000 clones, approximately 87% of them seen once, and the ten largest clones take around 5.9%. Trimming cost V 4 bases and J 5 bases, with 12 bases left between them. The V gene's germline CDR1 is SGHRS and CDR2 YFSETQ. The CDR3 is 13 amino acids. This chain uses TRBV5-1 with TRBJ2-5, with a tentative D call TRBD1 (6 bases). The TCR was taken from a man aged 55-75 years with acute or convalescent COVID-19. Specimen: peripheral blood. The CDR3 here is CASSPQGWETQYF. DNA of the CDR3: TGCGCCAGCAGCCCTCAGGGGTGGGAGACCCAGTACTTC.